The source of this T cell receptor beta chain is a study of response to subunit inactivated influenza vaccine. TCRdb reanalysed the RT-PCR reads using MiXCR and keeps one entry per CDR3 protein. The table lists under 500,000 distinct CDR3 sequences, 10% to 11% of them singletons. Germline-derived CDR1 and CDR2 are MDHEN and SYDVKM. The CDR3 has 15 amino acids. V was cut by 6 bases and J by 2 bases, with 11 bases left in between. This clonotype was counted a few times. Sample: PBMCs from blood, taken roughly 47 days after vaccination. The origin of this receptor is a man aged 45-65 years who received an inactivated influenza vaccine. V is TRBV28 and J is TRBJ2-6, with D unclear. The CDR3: CASSPMGTGANVLTF. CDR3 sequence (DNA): TGTGCCAGCAGCCCGATGGGGACTGGGGCCAACGTCCTGACTTTC.